This entry concerns a single T cell receptor beta chain. Positive CCR7 selection of CD45RO-negative cells yielded the naive CD8 cells, and terminally differentiated effector memory CD45RA+ cells were excluded. These data originate in a study of shared clonotypes between healthy human individuals. Losses at the gene ends were 7 bases for V and 5 bases for J; bases not matched to a gene: 5. The CDR3 runs 14 residues. Germline V gene lookup returns CDR1 SNHLY and CDR2 FYNNEI. The data were produced by immunoSEQ multiplex PCR, yet TCRdb's version contains in-frame clones alone and is incomplete. The sample shows about 2.1 million clones, about 92% of them seen only once.

V is TRBV2 and J is TRBJ2-1; 10 nucleotides agree with TRBD1. This receptor was obtained from a man younger than 35 in good health. Some clones in this sample may be carry-over from other donors' samples. Sequencing used naive CD8+ T cells from PBMCs. The CDR3 loop reads CASTGQGVHNEQFF. CDR3 DNA sequence: TGTGCCAGCACCGGACAGGGGGTACACAATGAGCAGTTCTTC.